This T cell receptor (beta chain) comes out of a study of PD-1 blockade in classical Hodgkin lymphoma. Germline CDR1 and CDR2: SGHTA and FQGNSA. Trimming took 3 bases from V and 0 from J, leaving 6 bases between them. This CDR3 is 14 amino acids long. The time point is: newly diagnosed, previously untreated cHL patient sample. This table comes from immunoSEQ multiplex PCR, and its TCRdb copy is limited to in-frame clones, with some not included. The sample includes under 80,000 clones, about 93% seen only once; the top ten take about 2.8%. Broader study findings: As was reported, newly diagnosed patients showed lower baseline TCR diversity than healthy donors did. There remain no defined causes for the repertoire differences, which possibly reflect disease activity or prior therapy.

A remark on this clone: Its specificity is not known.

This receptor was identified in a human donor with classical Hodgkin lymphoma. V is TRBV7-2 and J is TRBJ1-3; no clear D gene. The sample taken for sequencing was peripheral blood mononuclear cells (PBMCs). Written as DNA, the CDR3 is TGTGCCAGCAGCTTCGTAAGCTCTGGAAACACCATATATTTT. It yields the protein CASSFVSSGNTIYF.